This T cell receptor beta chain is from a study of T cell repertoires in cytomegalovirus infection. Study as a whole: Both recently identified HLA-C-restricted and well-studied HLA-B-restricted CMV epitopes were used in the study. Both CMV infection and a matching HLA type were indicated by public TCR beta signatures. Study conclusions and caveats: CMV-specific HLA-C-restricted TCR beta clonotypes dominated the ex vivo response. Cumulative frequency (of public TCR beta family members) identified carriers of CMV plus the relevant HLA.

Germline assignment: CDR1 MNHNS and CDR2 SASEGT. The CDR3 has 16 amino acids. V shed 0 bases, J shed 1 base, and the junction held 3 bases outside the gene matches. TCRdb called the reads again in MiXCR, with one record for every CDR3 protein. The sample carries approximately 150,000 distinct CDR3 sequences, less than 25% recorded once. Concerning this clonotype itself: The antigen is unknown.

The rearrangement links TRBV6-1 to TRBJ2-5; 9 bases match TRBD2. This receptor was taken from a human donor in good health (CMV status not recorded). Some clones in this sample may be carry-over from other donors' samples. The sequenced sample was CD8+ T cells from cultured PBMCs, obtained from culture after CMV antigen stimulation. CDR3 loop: CASSEAPAGGQETQYF. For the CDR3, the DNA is TGTGCCAGCAGTGAAGCGCCAGCGGGGGGCCAAGAGACCCAGTACTTC.